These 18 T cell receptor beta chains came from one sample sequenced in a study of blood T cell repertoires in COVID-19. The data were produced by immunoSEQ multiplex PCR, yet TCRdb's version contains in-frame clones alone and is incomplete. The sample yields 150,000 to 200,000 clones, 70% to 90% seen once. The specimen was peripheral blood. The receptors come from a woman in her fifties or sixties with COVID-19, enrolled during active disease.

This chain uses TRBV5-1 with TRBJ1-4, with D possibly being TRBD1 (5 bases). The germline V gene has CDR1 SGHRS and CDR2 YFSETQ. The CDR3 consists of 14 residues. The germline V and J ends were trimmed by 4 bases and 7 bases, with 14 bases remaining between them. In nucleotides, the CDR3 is TGCGCCAGCAGCCTACAGGACATAGGTGAAAAACTGTTTTTT. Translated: CASSLQDIGEKLFF. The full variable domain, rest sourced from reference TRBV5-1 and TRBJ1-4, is KAGVTQTPRYLIKTRGQQVTLSCSPISGHRSVSWYQQTPGQGLQFLFEYFSETQRNKGNFPGRFSGRQFSNSRSEMNVSTLELGDSALYLCASSLQDIGEKLFFGSGTQLSVL.

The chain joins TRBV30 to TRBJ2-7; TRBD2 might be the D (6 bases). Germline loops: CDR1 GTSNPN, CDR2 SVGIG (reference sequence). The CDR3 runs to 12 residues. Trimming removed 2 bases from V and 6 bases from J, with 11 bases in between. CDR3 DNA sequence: TGTGCCTGGAGTTTAGGAGGGGTCGAGCAGTACTTC. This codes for CAWSLGGVEQYF.

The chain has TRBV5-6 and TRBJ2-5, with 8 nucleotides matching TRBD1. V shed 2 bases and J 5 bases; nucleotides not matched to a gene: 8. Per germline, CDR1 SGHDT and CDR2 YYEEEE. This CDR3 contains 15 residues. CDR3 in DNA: TGTGCCAGCAGCTTATTCGACAGGGGAGTGGAGACCCAGTACTTC. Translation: CASSLFDRGVETQYF.

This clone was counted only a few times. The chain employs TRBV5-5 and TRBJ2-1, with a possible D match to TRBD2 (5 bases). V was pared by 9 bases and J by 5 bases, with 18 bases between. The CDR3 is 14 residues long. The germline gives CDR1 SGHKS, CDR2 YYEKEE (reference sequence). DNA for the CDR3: TGTGCCATCAATCACGGCGAGGGCGACAATGAGCAGTTCTTC. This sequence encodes CAINHGEGDNEQFF.

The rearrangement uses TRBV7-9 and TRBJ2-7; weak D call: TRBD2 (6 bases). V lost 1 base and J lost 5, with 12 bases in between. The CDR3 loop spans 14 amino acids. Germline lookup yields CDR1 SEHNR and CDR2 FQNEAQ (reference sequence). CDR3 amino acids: CASSLGRVTDEQYF. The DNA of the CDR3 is TGTGCCAGCAGCTTAGGGAGGGTAACGGACGAGCAGTACTTC.

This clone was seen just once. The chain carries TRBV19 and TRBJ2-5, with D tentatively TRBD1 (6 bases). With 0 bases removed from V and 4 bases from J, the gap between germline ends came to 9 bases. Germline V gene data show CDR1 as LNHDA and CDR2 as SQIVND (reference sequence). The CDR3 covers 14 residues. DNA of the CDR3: TGTGCCAGTAGTATAGAACAGGGAGTAGAGACCCAGTACTTC. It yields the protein CASSIEQGVETQYF. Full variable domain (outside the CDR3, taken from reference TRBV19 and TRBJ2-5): DGGITQSPKYLFRKEGQNVTLSCEQNLNHDAMYWYRQDPGQGLRLIYYSQIVNDFQKGDIAEGYSVSREKKESFPLTVTSAQKNPTAFYLCASSIEQGVETQYFGPGTRLLVL.

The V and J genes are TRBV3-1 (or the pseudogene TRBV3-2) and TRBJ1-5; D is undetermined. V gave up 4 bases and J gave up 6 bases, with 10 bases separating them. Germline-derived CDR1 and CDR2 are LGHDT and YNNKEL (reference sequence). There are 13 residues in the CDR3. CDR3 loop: CASSLPRSQPQHF. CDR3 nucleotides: TGTGCCAGCAGCCTCCCACGGAGTCAGCCCCAGCATTTT.

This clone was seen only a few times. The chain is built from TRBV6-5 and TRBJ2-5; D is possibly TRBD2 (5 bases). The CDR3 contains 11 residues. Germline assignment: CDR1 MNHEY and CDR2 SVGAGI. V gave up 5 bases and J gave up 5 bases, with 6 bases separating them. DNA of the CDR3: TGTGCCAGCAGTCGCGGGGAGACCCAGTACTTC. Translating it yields CASSRGETQYF.

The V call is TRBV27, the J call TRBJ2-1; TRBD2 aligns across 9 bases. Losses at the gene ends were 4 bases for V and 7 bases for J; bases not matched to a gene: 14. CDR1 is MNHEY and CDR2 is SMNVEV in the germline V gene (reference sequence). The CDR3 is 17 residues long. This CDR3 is CASSYSVAGDYINEQFF. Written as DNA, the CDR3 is TGTGCCAGCAGTTATTCCGTAGCGGGGGATTATATAAATGAGCAGTTCTTC.

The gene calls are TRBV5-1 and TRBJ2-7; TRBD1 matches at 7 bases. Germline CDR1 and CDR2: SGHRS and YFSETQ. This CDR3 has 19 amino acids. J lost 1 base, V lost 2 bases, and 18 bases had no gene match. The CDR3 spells CASSFGVVGTGERSYEQYF. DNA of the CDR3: TGCGCCAGCAGCTTTGGGGTGGTGGGTACAGGGGAACGATCCTACGAGCAGTACTTC. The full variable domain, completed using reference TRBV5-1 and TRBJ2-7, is KAGVTQTPRYLIKTRGQQVTLSCSPISGHRSVSWYQQTPGQGLQFLFEYFSETQRNKGNFPGRFSGRQFSNSRSEMNVSTLELGDSALYLCASSFGVVGTGERSYEQYFGPGTRLTVT.

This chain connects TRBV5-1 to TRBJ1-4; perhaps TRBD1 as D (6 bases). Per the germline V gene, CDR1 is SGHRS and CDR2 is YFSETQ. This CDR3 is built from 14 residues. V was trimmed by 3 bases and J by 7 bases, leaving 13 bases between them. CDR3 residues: CASSSGQGSEKLFF. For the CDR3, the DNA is TGCGCCAGCAGCTCTGGGCAGGGGAGTGAAAAACTGTTTTTT.

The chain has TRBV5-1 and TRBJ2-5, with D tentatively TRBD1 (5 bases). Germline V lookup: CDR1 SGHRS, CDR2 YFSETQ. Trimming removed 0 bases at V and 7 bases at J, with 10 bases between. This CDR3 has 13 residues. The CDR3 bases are TGCGCCAGCAGCTTGGCAGGGTGGGGGACCCAGTACTTC. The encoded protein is CASSLAGWGTQYF.

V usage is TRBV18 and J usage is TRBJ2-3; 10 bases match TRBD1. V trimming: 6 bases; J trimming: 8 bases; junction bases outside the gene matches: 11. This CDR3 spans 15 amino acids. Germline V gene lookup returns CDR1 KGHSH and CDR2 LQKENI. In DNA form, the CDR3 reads TGTGCCAGCTCCCTGACCGGGACAGGGGAACGTACGCAGTATTTT. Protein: CASSLTGTGERTQYF.

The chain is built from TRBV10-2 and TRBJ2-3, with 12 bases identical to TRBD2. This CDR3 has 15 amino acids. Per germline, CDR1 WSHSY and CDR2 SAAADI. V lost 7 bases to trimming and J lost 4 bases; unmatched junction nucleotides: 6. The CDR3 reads CASNRLAGVADTQYF. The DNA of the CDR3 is TGCGCCAGCAACCGACTAGCGGGGGTTGCAGATACGCAGTATTTT.

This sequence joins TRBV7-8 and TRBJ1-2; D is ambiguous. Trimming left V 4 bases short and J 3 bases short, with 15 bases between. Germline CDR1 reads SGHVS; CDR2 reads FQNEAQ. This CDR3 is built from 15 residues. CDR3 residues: CASSSAREVYYGYTF. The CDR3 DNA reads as TGTGCCAGCAGCTCCGCGCGAGAGGTTTACTATGGCTACACCTTC.

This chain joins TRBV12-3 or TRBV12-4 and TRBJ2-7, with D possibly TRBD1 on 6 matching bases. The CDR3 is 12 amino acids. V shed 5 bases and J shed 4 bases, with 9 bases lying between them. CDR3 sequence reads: CASSATGYEQYF. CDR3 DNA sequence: TGTGCCAGCAGTGCAACAGGGTACGAGCAGTACTTC.

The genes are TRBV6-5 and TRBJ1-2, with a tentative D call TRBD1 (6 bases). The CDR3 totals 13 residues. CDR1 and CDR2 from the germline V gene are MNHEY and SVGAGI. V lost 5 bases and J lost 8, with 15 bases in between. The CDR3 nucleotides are TGTGCCAGCAGTCCCAGGGGTCGGAAGGGCTACACCTTC. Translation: CASSPRGRKGYTF.

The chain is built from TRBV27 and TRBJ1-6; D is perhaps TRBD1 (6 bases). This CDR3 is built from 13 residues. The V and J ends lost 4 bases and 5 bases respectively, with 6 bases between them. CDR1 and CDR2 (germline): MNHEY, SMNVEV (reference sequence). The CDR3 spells CASSWDNNSPLHF. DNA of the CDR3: TGTGCCAGCAGTTGGGACAATAATTCACCCCTCCACTTT.